One and the same sample provided the 23 T cell receptor beta chains below, sequenced in a study of blood T cell repertoires in COVID-19. Produced via immunoSEQ multiplex PCR; TCRdb's table is partial and in-frame only. The sample includes about 120,000 clones, about 92% of them seen just once. The sequencing sample was made of peripheral blood. These receptors were obtained from a man between 50 and 59 years old with active COVID-19.

The J gene is TRBJ2-1, the V gene TRBV28; 12 bases are a match to TRBD2. CDR1 is MDHEN, CDR2 SYDVKM, per germline. This CDR3 comprises 19 residues. Losses at the gene ends were 6 bases for V and 12 bases for J; bases not matched to a gene: 24. The CDR3 DNA sequence: TGTGCCAGCAGCTCGCCGGGACTAGCGGGCCTTGGTGGCGGGGCTGGGCAGTTCTTC. It translates to CASSSPGLAGLGGGAGQFF.

The chain carries TRBV27 and TRBJ1-5, with a possible D match to TRBD1 (5 bases). Germline V CDR1 and CDR2: MNHEY, SMNVEV (reference sequence). The CDR3 is 13 amino acids. Trimming took off 4 bases at V and 4 bases at J, with 8 bases between the two ends. The DNA for the CDR3 is TGTGCCAGCAGTTGGACACTTAATCAGCCCCAGCATTTT. The encoded protein is CASSWTLNQPQHF.

The rearrangement joins TRBV24-1 to TRBJ2-1; possibly TRBD1 for D (6 bases). The CDR3 covers 15 residues. Germline V gene sequence: CDR1 KGHDR, CDR2 SFDVKD. The germline V and J ends were trimmed by 3 bases and 2 bases, with 10 bases remaining between them. The CDR3 region has the DNA TGTGCCACCAGTGATAGCAGGGGAACCTACAATGAGCAGTTCTTC. Amino acid sequence: CATSDSRGTYNEQFF.

This clone showed up just once. The chain recombines TRBV19 with TRBJ2-7, with TRBD1 matching 7 bases. This CDR3 is 15 amino acids long. The junction had 12 bases not matched to a gene; V was cut back by 4 bases and J by 6 bases. Per the germline V gene, CDR1 is LNHDA and CDR2 is SQIVND (reference sequence). The CDR3 bases are TGTGCCAGTAGTACGAGATCCCAGGGGGTAGGCGAGCAGTACTTC. Protein sequence: CASSTRSQGVGEQYF.

V and J are TRBV11-2 and TRBJ2-5, with D perhaps matching TRBD1 (6 bases). This CDR3 region has 14 residues. V dropped 3 bases and J dropped 5 bases, with 13 bases sitting between them. Germline loops: CDR1 SGHAT, CDR2 FQNNGV. The CDR3 sequence: CASSFSGAGETQYF. CDR3 sequence (DNA): TGTGCCAGCAGCTTCTCAGGGGCGGGTGAGACCCAGTACTTC.

This clone has only one observation. The chain recombines TRBV25-1 with TRBJ1-1; 9 bases line up with TRBD1. CDR1 is MGHDK, CDR2 SYGVNS, per germline. CDR3 length equals 14 residues. With 8 bases clipped from V and 6 bases from J, the junction kept 10 bases outside the gene matches. DNA of the CDR3: TGTGCCAGCGGCGGACAGGGGACGGGAGCTGAAGCTTTCTTT. Protein: CASGGQGTGAEAFF.

The chain links TRBV11-2 to TRBJ1-1; tentative D call: TRBD1 (6 bases). Germline lookup yields CDR1 SGHAT and CDR2 FQNNGV. The CDR3 sequence is 15 residues long. V was trimmed by 5 bases and J by 1 base, leaving 14 bases between them. The CDR3 spells CASSLQGLRNTEAFF. CDR3 DNA sequence: TGTGCCAGCAGCCTGCAGGGGTTACGGAACACTGAAGCTTTCTTT.

This clone was detected a few times. The chain combines TRBV29-1 with TRBJ1-4; D is perhaps TRBD1 (6 bases). This CDR3 region has 16 residues. V was clipped by 5 bases and J by 8 bases, with 24 bases between them. The germline V gene has CDR1 SQVTM and CDR2 ANQGSEA. The CDR3 sequence: CSVMGRTGPYREKLFF. The CDR3 nucleotides are TGCAGCGTTATGGGGCGCACAGGGCCTTATAGGGAAAAACTGTTTTTT.

The V call is TRBV19, the J call TRBJ2-1; 7 bases line up with TRBD2. CDR1 is LNHDA and CDR2 is SQIVND in the germline V gene (reference sequence). V shed 3 bases and J 5 bases; nucleotides not matched to a gene: 7. This CDR3 is 15 amino acids long. Written as DNA, the CDR3 is TGTGCCAGTAGTATTGGGACTAACACCCACAATGAGCAGTTCTTC. Protein sequence: CASSIGTNTHNEQFF.

V gene TRBV11-2 combines with J gene TRBJ2-7; 8 bases are shared with TRBD1. Trimming took 4 bases from V and 0 from J; bases not matched to a gene: 8. CDR1 is SGHAT, CDR2 FQNNGV, per germline. The CDR3 spans 16 residues. Here the CDR3 reads CASSYRTGMVSYEQYF. CDR3 DNA sequence: TGTGCCAGCAGCTACCGGACAGGGATGGTCTCCTACGAGCAGTACTTC. Looking up the rest from reference TRBV11-2 and TRBJ2-7 gives the full variable domain: EAGVAQSPRYKIIEKRQSVAFWCNPISGHATLYWYQQILGQGPKLLIQFQNNGVVDDSQLPKDRFSAERLKGVDSTLKIQPAKLEDSAVYLCASSYRTGMVSYEQYFGPGTRLTVT.

The V gene is TRBV9, the J gene TRBJ2-1; 8 nucleotides agree with TRBD2. Trimming removed 0 bases from V and 3 bases from J; junction bases left unmatched: 11. The CDR3 has 18 residues. CDR1 is SGDLS, CDR2 YYNGEE, per germline. CDR3 residues: CASSVVPGGSGGYNEQFF. The CDR3 DNA reads TGTGCCAGCAGCGTAGTCCCGGGGGGGTCCGGGGGCTACAATGAGCAGTTCTTC.

This chain uses TRBV7-9 with TRBJ2-3, with TRBD2 as a possible D gene (5 bases). The CDR3 spans 14 residues. Germline V gives CDR1 SEHNR, CDR2 FQNEAQ (reference sequence). V gave up 3 bases and J gave up 4 bases, with 11 bases separating them. CDR3 nucleotides: TGTGCCAGCAGCTTGAGCGGTACTCCAGATACGCAGTATTTT. This translates into CASSLSGTPDTQYF. The whole variable domain, remainder taken from reference TRBV7-9 and TRBJ2-3, is DTGVSQNPRHKITKRGQNVTFRCDPISEHNRLYWYRQTLGQGPEFLTYFQNEAQLEKSRLLSDRFSAERPKGSFSTLEIQRTEQGDSAMYLCASSLSGTPDTQYFGPGTRLTVL.

In nucleotides, the CDR3 is TGTGCCAGCAGCCACTCGGGGGTACAGTACACAGATACGCAGTATTTT. Translation gives CASSHSGVQYTDTQYF. This rearrangement joins TRBV4-2 to TRBJ2-3, with D possibly TRBD2 on 6 matching bases. V lost 3 bases to trimming and J lost 2 bases, with 15 bases between them. The germline V gene encodes CDR1 LGHNA and CDR2 YNFKEQ. This CDR3 has 16 residues.

V is TRBV10-1 and J is TRBJ2-5, with 8 bases lining up with TRBD2. CDR1 is WNHNN and CDR2 is SYGVQD in the germline V gene (reference sequence). There are 16 residues in the CDR3. J gave up 2 bases and V 0 bases, and 5 bases lay outside the gene matches. CDR3 coding DNA: TGCGCCAGCAGTGAGTCGTCGGGAGGGCCGCAAGAGACCCAGTACTTC. Translating gives CASSESSGGPQETQYF.

The J gene is TRBJ2-3, the V gene TRBV5-1, with D unresolved. Germline CDR1 and CDR2: SGHRS and YFSETQ. Trimming shortened V by 1 base and J by 1 base, and 7 bases separated the two germline ends. The CDR3 loop spans 14 amino acids. CDR3 nucleotide sequence: TGCGCCAGCAGCTTGAAACCGGGCACAGATACGCAGTATTTT. This gives the protein CASSLKPGTDTQYF. The whole variable domain, filled in from reference TRBV5-1 and TRBJ2-3, reads KAGVTQTPRYLIKTRGQQVTLSCSPISGHRSVSWYQQTPGQGLQFLFEYFSETQRNKGNFPGRFSGRQFSNSRSEMNVSTLELGDSALYLCASSLKPGTDTQYFGPGTRLTVL.

This clone was seen only once. V gene TRBV2 combines with J gene TRBJ2-5; D unclear. V lost 6 bases and J lost 5, with 13 bases in between. Per germline, CDR1 SNHLY and CDR2 FYNNEI. The CDR3 loop spans 13 amino acids. The chain's CDR3 is CASRVAGEETQYF. The CDR3 DNA reads as TGTGCCAGCAGAGTGGCAGGCGAGGAGACCCAGTACTTC.

The CDR3 protein is CASSGGAENTEAFF. DNA of the CDR3: TGTGCCAGCAGCGGAGGGGCAGAGAACACTGAAGCTTTCTTT. V and J are TRBV13 and TRBJ1-1; weak D call: TRBD1 (5 bases). CDR1 and CDR2 from the germline V gene are PRHDT and FYEKMQ (reference sequence). V shed 5 bases and J shed 1 base, with 11 bases lying between them. This CDR3 is built from 14 residues.

This clone appeared once. The chain employs TRBV2 and TRBJ2-1; 10 nucleotides align to TRBD1. The CDR3 is made up of 13 amino acids. V trimming: 4 bases; J trimming: 9 bases; junction bases outside the gene matches: 3. Per the germline V gene, CDR1 is SNHLY and CDR2 is FYNNEI. The CDR3 sequence: CASSGQGAFEQFF. The CDR3 DNA reads as TGTGCCAGCAGTGGACAGGGGGCTTTTGAGCAGTTCTTC.

The chain employs TRBV5-3 and TRBJ2-2, with D uncertain. TRBV5-3 counts as an open reading frame of uncertain function. The CDR3 extends over 16 amino acids. Trimming pared 1 base from V and 0 bases from J, leaving 10 bases between. CDR3 protein: CARSLFLLPNTGELFF. CDR3 in DNA: TGTGCCAGAAGCTTGTTTCTCCTCCCGAACACCGGGGAGCTGTTTTTT.

The chain recombines TRBV18 with TRBJ2-1; 7 positions agree with TRBD2. The CDR3 totals 14 residues. The germline V gene has CDR1 KGHSH and CDR2 LQKENI. With 6 bases clipped from V and 4 bases from J, the junction kept 6 bases outside the gene matches. The CDR3 coding sequence is TGTGCCAGCTCGGCAGCGGGGTTTTACAATGAGCAGTTCTTC. It encodes CASSAAGFYNEQFF. Full variable domain (remainder filled in from reference TRBV18 and TRBJ2-1): NAGVMQNPRHLVRRRGQEARLRCSPMKGHSHVYWYRQLPEEGLKFMVYLQKENIIDESGMPKERFSAEFPKEGPSILRIQQVVRGDSAAYFCASSAAGFYNEQFFGPGTRLTVL.

This clone was observed a few times. The chain's CDR3 is CASSTTGGAGTFGYTF. The CDR3 DNA reads TGTGCCAGCAGCACGACAGGGGGCGCGGGGACTTTTGGCTACACCTTC. The J gene is TRBJ1-2, the V gene TRBV4-2, with 10 bases lining up with TRBD1. The V and J ends lost 5 bases and 7 bases, in that order; junction bases with no gene match: 13. CDR1 and CDR2 (germline): LGHNA, YNFKEQ. The CDR3 extends over 16 amino acids.

This clone was seen a single time. The V gene is TRBV5-1, the J gene TRBJ1-2; TRBD1 might be the D (6 bases). The germline CDR1 and CDR2 sequences are SGHRS and YFSETQ. The CDR3 runs 13 residues. V was cut by 0 bases and J by 7 bases, with 10 bases left in between. CDR3 sequence reads: CASSLAGGRGYTF. The CDR3 coding sequence is TGCGCCAGCAGCTTGGCTGGGGGCCGTGGCTACACCTTC.

The V and J genes are TRBV5-1 and TRBJ2-2; tentative D call: TRBD1 (6 bases). The germline gives CDR1 SGHRS, CDR2 YFSETQ. The V end lost 4 bases, the J end lost 5 bases, and 18 bases lay between the germline ends. This CDR3 has 16 amino acids. CDR3 DNA sequence: TGCGCCAGCAGCCTAAACAGGGAAGTGGGAACCGGGGAGCTGTTTTTT. Translation: CASSLNREVGTGELFF.